One sample yielded the 27 T cell receptor beta chains listed below, sequenced in a study of shared clonotypes between healthy human individuals. Here immunoSEQ multiplex PCR was the method, and the copy in TCRdb shows in-frame clones only, minus some. Here the sample spans approximately 2.3 million clones, over 85% being singletons. What was sequenced was naive CD4+ T cells from PBMCs. Subset here: CD45RA+ positively selected. These TCRs come from a man between 18 and 35 years old in good health. Some clones in this sample may be carry-over from other donors' samples.

The CDR3 DNA follows: TGTGCCAGCAGTGTGTTGTGGGGGGCGGACACCGGGGAGCTGTTTTTT. It specifies CASSVLWGADTGELFF. This chain uses TRBV6-1 with TRBJ2-2; TRBD1 or TRBD2 may be the D gene (6 bases each). V gave up 4 bases and J gave up 3 bases, with 15 bases separating them. Germline values: CDR1 MNHNS, CDR2 SASEGT. The CDR3 covers 16 residues.

The rearrangement joins TRBV29-1 to TRBJ2-5; D is uncertain. Per germline, CDR1 SQVTM and CDR2 ANQGSEA. This CDR3 has 14 residues. Deletions cut 4 bases from V and 4 bases from J, with 16 bases between. CDR3 DNA sequence: TGCAGCGTTGCGCCAGTCCTCAACCGAGAGACCCAGTACTTC. Amino acids: CSVAPVLNRETQYF.

The chain carries TRBV18 and TRBJ1-4; TRBD1 aligns across 7 bases. CDR3 length: 15 residues. Germline V gene lookup returns CDR1 KGHSH and CDR2 LQKENI. V shed 8 bases, J shed 5 bases, and the junction held 11 bases outside the gene matches. Written as DNA, the CDR3 is TGTGCCAGCGAGAAGTCCGGGACAGACAATGAAAAACTGTTTTTT. It encodes CASEKSGTDNEKLFF.

The chain carries TRBV5-1 and TRBJ2-7; 10 nucleotides match TRBD2. The CDR3 extends over 14 amino acids. V lost 4 bases to trimming and J lost 1 base; unmatched junction nucleotides: 2. CDR1 and CDR2 from the germline V gene are SGHRS and YFSETQ. The DNA of the CDR3 is TGCGCCAGCAGCATAGCGGGAGGATCCTACGAGCAGTACTTC. Encoded protein: CASSIAGGSYEQYF.

The chain is built from TRBV28 and TRBJ1-2, with D possibly matching TRBD1 (5 bases). The CDR3 sequence is 14 residues long. The ends were cut back, 6 bases at V and 5 bases at J, with 16 bases in the middle. CDR1 and CDR2 (germline): MDHEN, SYDVKM. CDR3 nucleotides: TGTGCCAGCAGAAGCGGGGGAGCGAGGTATGGCTACACCTTC. It encodes CASRSGGARYGYTF.

The chain carries TRBV28 and TRBJ2-7; 7 bases fit TRBD2. CDR1 and CDR2 from the germline V gene are MDHEN and SYDVKM. The J segment lost 2 bases and the V segment lost 6 bases, leaving 13 bases of the junction unmatched. CDR3 size: 16 residues. Here the CDR3 DNA reads TGTGCCAGCAGCCCCGCCGGGCTAGCGGAGACCTACGAGCAGTACTTC. It yields the protein CASSPAGLAETYEQYF.

V is TRBV29-1 and J is TRBJ2-7, with 8 positions matching TRBD2. Unmatched junction bases numbered 9, after V lost 2 bases and J lost 6 bases. CDR3 length: 14 amino acids. The germline CDR1 and CDR2 sequences are SQVTM and ANQGSEA. CDR3 protein: CSVEPGGRAGEQYF. The CDR3 DNA reads TGCAGCGTTGAACCGGGGGGGAGGGCCGGCGAGCAGTACTTC.

V and J are TRBV28 and TRBJ2-5; 7 positions agree with TRBD2. CDR3 length: 15 amino acids. V was clipped by 2 bases and J by 5 bases; unmatched bases: 8. Germline CDR1 MDHEN, CDR2 SYDVKM. CDR3 in amino acids: CASSLAGEGAETQYF. CDR3 bases: TGTGCCAGCAGTTTAGCGGGAGAGGGAGCGGAGACCCAGTACTTC.

The chain joins TRBV5-1 to TRBJ2-3; perhaps TRBD2 as D (6 bases). This CDR3 is built from 14 residues. Trimming pared 6 bases from V and 1 base from J, leaving 12 bases between. Germline CDR1 and CDR2: SGHRS and YFSETQ. This CDR3 reads CASTVGLRTDTQYF. The CDR3 region has the DNA TGCGCCAGCACCGTGGGACTTCGCACAGATACGCAGTATTTT.

This rearrangement joins TRBV5-8 to TRBJ2-1; 9 positions match TRBD2. The V and J ends lost 2 bases and 0 bases, in that order; junction bases with no gene match: 3. The CDR3 is 16 residues long. The germline gives CDR1 SGHTS, CDR2 YDEGEE. CDR3 DNA: TGTGCCAGCAGCTTCCGTAGCGGGAGCTCCTACAATGAGCAGTTCTTC. Protein sequence: CASSFRSGSSYNEQFF. Using reference TRBV5-8 and TRBJ2-1 for the parts outside the CDR3, the full variable domain is EAGVTQSPTHLIKTRGQQATLRCSPISGHTSVYWYQQALGLGLQFLLWYDEGEERNRGNFPPRFSGRQFPNYSSELNVNALELEDSALYLCASSFRSGSSYNEQFFGPGTRLTVL.

This clone was found once. The gene calls are TRBV6-6 and TRBJ2-2; 9 bases align to TRBD1. Germline CDR1 MNHNY, CDR2 SVGAGI (reference sequence). This CDR3 spans 14 amino acids. V dropped 6 bases and J dropped 7; count of bases not matched to a gene: 6. The CDR3 nucleotides read TGTGCCAGCAGGGACAGGGGAGAATTCGGGGAGCTGTTTTTT. It specifies CASRDRGEFGELFF.

The chain is built from TRBV15 and TRBJ2-7; TRBD2 aligns across 9 bases. Germline trimming cut 0 bases from V and 5 bases from J; bases unmatched to any gene: 8. Germline loops: CDR1 LNHNV, CDR2 YYDKDF (reference sequence). CDR3 length equals 16 residues. The CDR3 region is CATSRDAGGKIDEQYF. Written as DNA, the CDR3 is TGTGCCACCAGCAGAGATGCGGGAGGGAAAATTGACGAGCAGTACTTC.

The gene calls are TRBV9 and TRBJ2-2; the D gene is possibly TRBD1 (5 bases). This CDR3 comprises 14 residues. From germline, CDR1 is SGDLS and CDR2 YYNGEE. V was cut by 1 base and J by 7 bases, with 11 bases left in between. The CDR3 sequence is CASSVSGLNGELFF. The CDR3 bases are TGTGCCAGCAGCGTATCAGGGTTGAACGGGGAGCTGTTTTTT.

The chain employs TRBV19 and TRBJ2-7, with D hard to call. CDR3 length equals 13 residues. Germline assignment: CDR1 LNHDA and CDR2 SQIVND (reference sequence). The germline V and J ends were trimmed by 4 bases and 9 bases, with 16 bases remaining between them. CDR3 coding DNA: TGTGCCAGTAGTACCCGCGTGCGGTCGTGGCAGTACTTC. It is translated as CASSTRVRSWQYF.

The chain recombines TRBV5-1 with TRBJ2-4, with TRBD1 identical over 7 bases. CDR3 size: 20 residues. CDR1 is SGHRS and CDR2 is YFSETQ in the germline V gene. V was pared by 0 bases and J by 0 bases, with 15 bases of the junction left unmatched. CDR3 sequence (DNA): TGCGCCAGCAGCTTGGACAGGGGACGTATAGGGGTATTAGCCAAAAACATTCAGTACTTC. Its protein product is CASSLDRGRIGVLAKNIQYF.

The chain uses TRBV6-1 and TRBJ1-1, with 8 bases that match TRBD1. Losses at the gene ends were 9 bases for V and 9 bases for J; bases not matched to a gene: 15. Germline CDR1 is MNHNS and CDR2 is SASEGT. The CDR3 runs 14 residues. The CDR3 here is CASGRDRSILKAFF. The CDR3 DNA reads TGTGCCAGTGGGCGGGACAGGAGTATATTGAAAGCTTTCTTT.

The genes are TRBV27 and TRBJ1-5; TRBD1 might be the D (5 bases). Germline CDR1 MNHEY, CDR2 SMNVEV (reference sequence). V was cut by 3 bases and J by 3 bases, with 9 bases left in between. The CDR3 length is 14 residues. The CDR3 loop reads CASSFGRDNQPQHF. The CDR3 DNA sequence: TGTGCCAGCAGTTTTGGCAGGGACAATCAGCCCCAGCATTTT.

V gene TRBV19 combines with J gene TRBJ1-3, with 7 positions matching TRBD1. V was clipped by 5 bases and J by 5 bases; unmatched bases: 12. The CDR3 runs to 16 residues. The germline V gene has CDR1 LNHDA and CDR2 SQIVND (reference sequence). The CDR3: CASSYHPRQGRNTIYF. CDR3 DNA: TGTGCCAGTAGTTACCATCCACGACAGGGAAGAAACACCATATATTTT.

This clone was observed once. The V gene is TRBV29-1, the J gene TRBJ1-3; weak D call: TRBD1 (5 bases). Trimming stripped 6 bases from V and 0 bases from J, with 12 bases between. CDR3 length: 14 residues. Germline V CDR1 and CDR2: SQVTM, ANQGSEA. DNA for the CDR3: TGCAGCGTCCAGGGACGGAACTCTGGAAACACCATATATTTT. Residues: CSVQGRNSGNTIYF.

The CDR3 DNA sequence: TGTGCCAGCAGTCCGACTTGGACGGAAAAAGAGACCCAGTACTTC. It translates to CASSPTWTEKETQYF. The chain joins TRBV6-5 to TRBJ2-5; D is ambiguous. The CDR3 is made up of 15 amino acids. With 5 bases removed from V and 3 bases from J, the gap between germline ends came to 16 bases. Germline V CDR1 and CDR2: MNHEY, SVGAGI.

The chain recombines TRBV28 with TRBJ2-4, with a possible D match to TRBD1 (7 bases). Germline V gene data show CDR1 as MDHEN and CDR2 as SYDVKM. Trimming left V 6 bases short and J 1 base short, with 13 bases between. CDR3 size: 15 residues. The CDR3 protein is CASSATGRAKNIQYF. CDR3 in DNA: TGTGCCAGCAGCGCGACAGGGAGGGCCAAAAACATTCAGTACTTC.

The chain uses TRBV2 and TRBJ2-5; D is perhaps TRBD1 (6 bases). Germline CDR1 SNHLY, CDR2 FYNNEI. Trimming shortened V by 6 bases and J by 10 bases, and 15 bases separated the two germline ends. CDR3 length equals 12 residues. The CDR3 is CASSRARGDQYF. CDR3 in DNA: TGTGCCAGCAGCAGGGCCAGGGGAGACCAGTACTTC.

This clone showed up just once. The rearrangement links TRBV7-9 to TRBJ2-3; D possibly uses TRBD1 or TRBD2 (5 bases each). The length of the CDR3 is 14 residues. The germline CDR1 and CDR2 sequences are SEHNR and FQNEAQ (reference sequence). The V gene lost 2 bases and the J gene lost 6 bases, with 12 bases spanning the gap. The CDR3 loop reads CASSLPGSWDTQYF. For the CDR3, the DNA is TGTGCCAGCAGCTTACCAGGGAGCTGGGATACGCAGTATTTT.

With regard to this clone: Other DNA sequences in the sample encode the same CDR3. This chain links TRBV20-1 with TRBJ1-2, with no clear D. V gave up 6 bases and J gave up 7 bases, with 6 bases separating them. In germline, CDR1 is DFQATT, CDR2 SNEGSKA (reference sequence). The CDR3 is 9 amino acids. CDR3: CSAPLGYTF. CDR3 DNA sequence: TGCAGTGCCCCTCTTGGCTACACCTTC.

The chain combines TRBV11-2 with TRBJ1-2; 8 bases match TRBD1. Germline trimming cut 7 bases from V and 7 bases from J; bases unmatched to any gene: 11. The CDR3 loop spans 14 amino acids. The germline gives CDR1 SGHAT, CDR2 FQNNGV. The CDR3 region is CASTPLRGRVGYTF. DNA of the CDR3: TGTGCCAGCACCCCCCTCAGGGGGCGCGTTGGCTACACCTTC.

The chain couples TRBV7-2 to TRBJ1-2, with a tentative D call TRBD1 (5 bases). Germline V gene data show CDR1 as SGHTA and CDR2 as FQGNSA. This CDR3 comprises 14 residues. The germline V and J ends were trimmed by 0 bases and 3 bases, with 8 bases remaining between them. Here the CDR3 DNA reads TGTGCCAGCAGCTTAGCGTGGGGGGACTATGGCTACACCTTC. Translated, it gives CASSLAWGDYGYTF.

CDR3 coding DNA: TGTGCCAGCAGCCCGGGACGCGCTCTGAGCAATGAGCAGTTCTTC. The encoded protein is CASSPGRALSNEQFF. The V and J genes are TRBV11-3 and TRBJ2-1; D is perhaps TRBD1 or TRBD2 (5 bases each). The CDR3 spans 15 residues. V lost 5 bases, J lost 6 bases, and 17 bases lay in between. CDR1 and CDR2 (germline): SGHNT, YENEEA. The full variable domain, in which reference TRBV11-3 and TRBJ2-1 provide the parts outside the CDR3, is EAGVVQSPRYKIIEKKQPVAFWCNPISGHNTLYWYLQNLGQGPELLIRYENEEAVDDSQLPKDRFSAERLKGVDSTLKIQPAELGDSAVYLCASSPGRALSNEQFFGPGTRLTVL.